This T cell receptor beta chain derives from a study of technical replicates of blood from a handful of donors. The germline V gene encodes CDR1 ENHRY and CDR2 SYGVKD. The CDR3 is 15 residues long. V lost 4 bases to trimming and J lost 3 bases; unmatched junction nucleotides: 3. Sequenced by immunoSEQ multiplex PCR; TCRdb stores in-frame clones only, minus some. This sample has 74,000 or so clones, with approximately 93% found just once. The chain joins TRBV10-3 to TRBJ2-5; 12 nucleotides align to TRBD1. Sample: T cells isolated from PBMCs. This TCR was recovered from a human donor in good health. The CDR3 loop is CAISVGTGGKETQYF. The CDR3 DNA reads as TGTGCCATCAGTGTTGGGACAGGGGGCAAAGAGACCCAGTACTTC.